These 17 T cell receptor beta chains share one sample of origin, sequenced in a study of T cells in Graves' hyperthyroidism and ophthalmopathy. Using RNA transcripts as the source, TCR beta CDR3 regions were amplified. The HTBI primer set was used in a first-round RT-PCR of the TCR CDR3. TCRdb analysed the multiplex PCR reads with MiXCR anew, one entry per CDR3 protein. The repertoire holds some 370,000 distinct CDR3 sequences, with about 15% as singletons. The sequencing input was blood. These receptors were collected from a woman aged 25 to 39 with Graves' hyperthyroidism that later progressed to Graves' ophthalmopathy.

V and J are TRBV5-1 and TRBJ2-1; the match to TRBD2 covers 13 bases. CDR3 size: 17 residues. The trim removed 0 bases at V and 7 bases at J, leaving 7 bases unmatched. CDR1 is SGHRS and CDR2 is YFSETQ in the germline V gene. Here the CDR3 reads CASSLATGTSGMNEQFF. The CDR3 region has the DNA TGCGCCAGCAGCTTGGCCACGGGGACTAGCGGGATGAATGAGCAGTTCTTC. Filled out from reference TRBV5-1 and TRBJ2-1, the complete variable domain reads KAGVTQTPRYLIKTRGQQVTLSCSPISGHRSVSWYQQTPGQGLQFLFEYFSETQRNKGNFPGRFSGRQFSNSRSEMNVSTLELGDSALYLCASSLATGTSGMNEQFFGPGTRLTVL.

The V gene is TRBV28, the J gene TRBJ2-5; maybe TRBD2 (6 bases). Trimming stripped 10 bases from V and 5 bases from J, with 14 bases between. This CDR3 spans 12 amino acids. Germline CDR1 reads MDHEN; CDR2 reads SYDVKM. The CDR3 DNA reads as TGTGCCACTTACGGAGGGAGGGAGACCCAGTACTTC. Translation gives CATYGGRETQYF.

The table lists this clonotype with many counts. The chain employs TRBV6-1 and TRBJ2-3; 8 bases fit TRBD2. Germline assignment: CDR1 MNHNS and CDR2 SASEGT. This CDR3 comprises 18 residues. V lost 6 bases and J lost 2; bases outside the gene matches: 16. The chain's CDR3 is CASRGHLLADKNTDTQYF. DNA for the CDR3: TGTGCCAGCAGAGGCCACCTACTAGCGGATAAAAACACAGATACGCAGTATTTT.

This clonotype has a count of ten or more. The gene calls are TRBV12-3 or TRBV12-4 and TRBJ2-3, with 9 positions matching TRBD2. The CDR3 consists of 16 residues. Trimming cost V 3 bases and J 4 bases; bases outside gene matches: 8. CDR3 loop: CASSLDSGSKSDTQYF. The CDR3 nucleotides read TGTGCCAGCAGTTTGGATAGCGGGAGCAAGTCAGATACGCAGTATTTT.

This clonotype was picked up many times. The V gene is TRBV13, the J gene TRBJ2-5; TRBD2 is a possible D gene (6 bases). The CDR3 is made up of 13 amino acids. Germline values: CDR1 PRHDT, CDR2 FYEKMQ (reference sequence). V was clipped by 5 bases and J by 0 bases, with 7 bases between them. The CDR3 region has the DNA TGTGCCAGCAGCCGGGACTACCAAGAGACCCAGTACTTC. Translated, it gives CASSRDYQETQYF.

V and J are TRBV10-3 and TRBJ2-1, with TRBD2 identical over 9 bases. J was trimmed by 2 bases and V by 6 bases; bases with no gene match: 17. Germline V gene sequence: CDR1 ENHRY, CDR2 SYGVKD. There are 19 residues in the CDR3. The CDR3 loop reads CAISGQDLAGKDAYNEQFF. CDR3 DNA: TGTGCCATCAGCGGACAGGATCTAGCGGGAAAGGACGCCTACAATGAGCAGTTCTTC.

This clonotype was seen at least ten times. The chain joins TRBV6-1 to TRBJ2-7, with TRBD2 identical over 7 bases. V shed 1 base, J shed 2 bases, and the junction held 5 bases outside the gene matches. This CDR3 spans 15 amino acids. Germline CDR1 is MNHNS and CDR2 is SASEGT. The CDR3 sequence is CASSEGGGGPYEQYF. CDR3 in DNA: TGTGCCAGCAGTGAAGGGGGCGGGGGACCCTACGAGCAGTACTTC.

This clonotype was recorded many times. The chain combines TRBV24-1 with TRBJ2-2, with TRBD1 identical over 7 bases. Germline assignment: CDR1 KGHDR and CDR2 SFDVKD. There are 18 residues in the CDR3. V gave up 2 bases and J gave up 4 bases; unmatched junction bases: 12. The CDR3 DNA sequence: TGTGCCACCAGTGATTCTGGACAGGACCAATTTGGCACCGGGGAGCTGTTTTTT. Its protein product is CATSDSGQDQFGTGELFF.

In its sample, this clonotype was seen many times. This chain uses TRBV2 with TRBJ1-2; 8 positions agree with TRBD1. The CDR3 is made up of 14 amino acids. CDR1 and CDR2 from the germline V gene are SNHLY and FYNNEI. V lost 9 bases and J lost 6; bases outside the gene matches: 12. The CDR3 DNA reads TGTGCCAGACAGCGTCGACAGGGGTATGATGGCTACACCTTC. Protein: CARQRRQGYDGYTF.

This rearrangement joins TRBV29-1 to TRBJ2-6; 7 bases match TRBD2. This CDR3 comprises 17 residues. V shed 6 bases and J 0 bases; nucleotides not matched to a gene: 11. CDR1 is SQVTM and CDR2 is ANQGSEA in the germline V gene. The CDR3 protein is CSVASPGGSSGANVLTF. CDR3 in DNA: TGCAGCGTCGCCAGCCCGGGCGGGAGCTCTGGGGCCAACGTCCTGACTTTC. The full variable domain, completed using reference TRBV29-1 and TRBJ2-6, is SAVISQKPSRDICQRGTSLTIQCQVDSQVTMMFWYRQQPGQSLTLIATANQGSEATYESGFVIDKFPISRPNLTFSTLTVSNMSPEDSSIYLCSVASPGGSSGANVLTFGAGSRLTVL.

The V call is TRBV12-3 or TRBV12-4, the J call TRBJ1-5, with a weak D call TRBD1 (5 bases). V was trimmed by 1 base and J by 3 bases, leaving 7 bases between them. This CDR3 contains 14 residues. The CDR3 sequence is CASSLGGPNQPQHF. DNA of the CDR3: TGTGCCAGCAGTTTAGGGGGCCCCAATCAGCCCCAGCATTTT.

This clonotype showed up many times. The V and J genes are TRBV20-1 and TRBJ2-7; 7 bases line up with TRBD1. This CDR3 region has 17 residues. Germline V gene lookup returns CDR1 DFQATT and CDR2 SNEGSKA (reference sequence). V shed 0 bases, J shed 7 bases, and the junction held 18 bases outside the gene matches. The CDR3: CSARDSASTGSGGEQYF. As DNA, the CDR3 is TGCAGTGCTAGAGATTCCGCCTCGACAGGGTCCGGTGGGGAGCAGTACTTC.

There are many counts of this clonotype. CDR3 bases: TGTGCCAGCAGCCAACCGGGAAAACGAGGCTACACCTTC. It is translated as CASSQPGKRGYTF. The chain combines TRBV12-3 or TRBV12-4 with TRBJ1-2; D uncertain. Deletions cut 6 bases from V and 8 bases from J, with 16 bases between. The CDR3 is 13 residues long.

The chain is built from TRBV11-3 and TRBJ2-1; 9 nucleotides align to TRBD2. The ends lost 0 bases at V and 5 bases at J; junction bases unmatched: 8. The CDR3 runs 17 residues. CDR1 and CDR2 from the germline V gene are SGHNT and YENEEA. The CDR3 here is CASSLERAGGINNEQFF. CDR3 in DNA: TGTGCCAGCAGCTTAGAACGTGCGGGAGGGATTAACAATGAGCAGTTCTTC. Variable domain in full (rest from reference TRBV11-3 and TRBJ2-1): EAGVVQSPRYKIIEKKQPVAFWCNPISGHNTLYWYLQNLGQGPELLIRYENEEAVDDSQLPKDRFSAERLKGVDSTLKIQPAELGDSAVYLCASSLERAGGINNEQFFGPGTRLTVL.

This clonotype was picked up a small number of times. This chain links TRBV4-1 with TRBJ1-2; 10 bases line up with TRBD1. V trimming: 1 base; J trimming: 0 bases; junction bases outside the gene matches: 5. The CDR3 is 17 residues long. Germline CDR1 MGHRA, CDR2 YSYEKL. CDR3 sequence reads: CASSQVGQGTSNYGYTF. The DNA for the CDR3 is TGCGCCAGCAGCCAAGTGGGACAGGGGACCTCTAACTATGGCTACACCTTC.

V gene TRBV29-1 combines with J gene TRBJ1-1; the D gene is possibly TRBD1 (5 bases). CDR1 is SQVTM, CDR2 ANQGSEA, per germline. Trimming left V 0 bases short and J 10 bases short, with 15 bases between. The CDR3 has 13 amino acids. The chain's CDR3 is CSVEDRGDEGAFF. The CDR3 nucleotides are TGCAGCGTTGAAGATCGAGGGGACGAAGGAGCTTTCTTT.

This clonotype was detected many times. This chain links TRBV6-1 with TRBJ2-5, with TRBD2 matching 13 bases. V dropped 8 bases and J dropped 5; count of bases not matched to a gene: 11. Germline lookup yields CDR1 MNHNS and CDR2 SASEGT. This CDR3 region has 16 residues. The CDR3 region has the DNA TGTGCCAGCGGGACTAGCGGGGCTCGCGGGCGGGAGACCCAGTACTTC. It specifies CASGTSGARGRETQYF.